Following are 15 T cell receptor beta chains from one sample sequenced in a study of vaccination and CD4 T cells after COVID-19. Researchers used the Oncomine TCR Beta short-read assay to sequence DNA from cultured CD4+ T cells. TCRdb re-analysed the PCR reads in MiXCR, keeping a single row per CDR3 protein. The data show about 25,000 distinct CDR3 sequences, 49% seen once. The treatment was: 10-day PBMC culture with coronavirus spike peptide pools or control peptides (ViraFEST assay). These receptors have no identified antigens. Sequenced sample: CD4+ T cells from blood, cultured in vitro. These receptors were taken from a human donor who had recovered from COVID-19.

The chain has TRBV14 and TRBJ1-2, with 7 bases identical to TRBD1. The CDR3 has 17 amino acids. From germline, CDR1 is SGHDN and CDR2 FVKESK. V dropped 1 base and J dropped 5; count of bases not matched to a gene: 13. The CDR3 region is CASSQAWDSLGEYGYTF. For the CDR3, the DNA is TGTGCCAGCAGCCAAGCCTGGGACAGCCTGGGGGAATATGGCTACACCTTC.

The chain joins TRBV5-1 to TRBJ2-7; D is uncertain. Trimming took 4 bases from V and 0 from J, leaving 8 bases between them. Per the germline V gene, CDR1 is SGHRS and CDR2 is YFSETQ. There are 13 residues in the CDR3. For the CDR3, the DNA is TGCGCCAGCAGCCCGTTCGTCTCCTACGAGCAGTACTTC. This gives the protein CASSPFVSYEQYF.

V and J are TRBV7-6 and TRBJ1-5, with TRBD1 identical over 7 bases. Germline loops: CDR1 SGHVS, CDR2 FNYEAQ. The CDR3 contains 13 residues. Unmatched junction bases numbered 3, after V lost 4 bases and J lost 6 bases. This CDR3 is CASSYRQGQPQHF. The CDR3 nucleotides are TGTGCCAGCAGCTACCGACAGGGTCAGCCCCAGCATTTT.

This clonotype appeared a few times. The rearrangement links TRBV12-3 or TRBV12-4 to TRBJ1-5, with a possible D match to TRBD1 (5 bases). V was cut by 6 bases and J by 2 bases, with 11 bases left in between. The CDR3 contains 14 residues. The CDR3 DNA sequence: TGTGCCAGCAGCGTGAGGGGCGGCAATCAGCCCCAGCATTTT. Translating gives CASSVRGGNQPQHF.

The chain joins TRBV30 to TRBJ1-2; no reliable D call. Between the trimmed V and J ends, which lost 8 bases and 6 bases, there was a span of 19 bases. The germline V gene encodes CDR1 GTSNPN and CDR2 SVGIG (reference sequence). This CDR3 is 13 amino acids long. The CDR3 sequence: CALEWRDEDGYTF. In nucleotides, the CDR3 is TGTGCCCTGGAGTGGCGGGATGAGGATGGCTACACCTTC.

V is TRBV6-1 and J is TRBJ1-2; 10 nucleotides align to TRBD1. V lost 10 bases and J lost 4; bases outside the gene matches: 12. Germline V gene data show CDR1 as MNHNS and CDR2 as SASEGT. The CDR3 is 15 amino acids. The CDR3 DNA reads TGTGCCACCAAGACAGGGGGCGCATATCTCTATGGCTACACCTTC. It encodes CATKTGGAYLYGYTF.

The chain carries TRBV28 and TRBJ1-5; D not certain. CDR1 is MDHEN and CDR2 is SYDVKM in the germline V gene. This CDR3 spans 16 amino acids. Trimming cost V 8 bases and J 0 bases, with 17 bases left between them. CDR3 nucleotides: TGTGCCAGCCGGCCCAGGCATAGTTATAGCAATCAGCCCCAGCATTTT. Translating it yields CASRPRHSYSNQPQHF. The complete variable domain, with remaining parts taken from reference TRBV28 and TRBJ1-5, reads DVKVTQSSRYLVKRTGEKVFLECVQDMDHENMFWYRQDPGLGLRLIYFSYDVKMKEKGDIPEGYSVSREKKERFSLILESASTNQTSMYLCASRPRHSYSNQPQHFGDGTRLSIL.

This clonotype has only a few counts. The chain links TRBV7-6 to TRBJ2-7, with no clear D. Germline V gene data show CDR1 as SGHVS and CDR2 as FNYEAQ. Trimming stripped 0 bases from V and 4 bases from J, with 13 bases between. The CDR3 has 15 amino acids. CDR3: CASSLAEQAVYEQYF. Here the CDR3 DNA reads TGTGCCAGCAGCTTAGCTGAGCAGGCCGTGTACGAGCAGTACTTC.

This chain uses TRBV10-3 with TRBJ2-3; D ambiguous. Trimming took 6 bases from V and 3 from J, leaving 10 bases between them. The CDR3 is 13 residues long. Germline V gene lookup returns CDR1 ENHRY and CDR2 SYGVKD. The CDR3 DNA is TGTGCCATCAGGAGAGGCCCGACAGATACGCAGTATTTT. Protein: CAIRRGPTDTQYF.

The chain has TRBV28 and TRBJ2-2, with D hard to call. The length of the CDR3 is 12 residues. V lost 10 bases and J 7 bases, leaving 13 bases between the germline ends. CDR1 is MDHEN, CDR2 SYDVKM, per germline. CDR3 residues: CATTNTGGELFF. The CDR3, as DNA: TGTGCCACCACCAACACGGGCGGGGAGCTGTTTTTT.

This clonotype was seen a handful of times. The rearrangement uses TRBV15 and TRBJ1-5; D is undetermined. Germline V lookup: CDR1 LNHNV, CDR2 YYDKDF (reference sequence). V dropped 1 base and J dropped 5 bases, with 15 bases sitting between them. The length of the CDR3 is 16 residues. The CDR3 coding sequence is TGTGCCACCAGCAGAGCGGCCGGTGGAGGGTATCAGCCCCAGCATTTT. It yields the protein CATSRAAGGGYQPQHF.

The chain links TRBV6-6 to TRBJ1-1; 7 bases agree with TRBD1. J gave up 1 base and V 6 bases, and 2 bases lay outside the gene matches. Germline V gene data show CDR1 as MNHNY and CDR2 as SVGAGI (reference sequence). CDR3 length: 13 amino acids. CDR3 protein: CASRWDRNTEAFF. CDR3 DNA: TGTGCCAGCAGGTGGGACAGGAACACTGAAGCTTTCTTT.

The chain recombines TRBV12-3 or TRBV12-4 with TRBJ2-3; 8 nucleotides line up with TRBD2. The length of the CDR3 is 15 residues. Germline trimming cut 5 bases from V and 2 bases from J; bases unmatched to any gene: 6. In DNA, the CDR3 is TGTGCCAGCAGTCGAGCGGGAGATTACACAGATACGCAGTATTTT. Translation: CASSRAGDYTDTQYF.

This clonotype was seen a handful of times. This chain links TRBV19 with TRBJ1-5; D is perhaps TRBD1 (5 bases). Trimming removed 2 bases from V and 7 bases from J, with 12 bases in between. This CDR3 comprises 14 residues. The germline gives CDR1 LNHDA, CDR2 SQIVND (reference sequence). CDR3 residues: CASSIYDSRQPQHF. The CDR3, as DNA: TGTGCCAGTAGTATATACGACAGTCGGCAGCCCCAGCATTTT. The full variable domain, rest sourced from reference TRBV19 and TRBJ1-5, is DGGITQSPKYLFRKEGQNVTLSCEQNLNHDAMYWYRQDPGQGLRLIYYSQIVNDFQKGDIAEGYSVSREKKESFPLTVTSAQKNPTAFYLCASSIYDSRQPQHFGDGTRLSIL.

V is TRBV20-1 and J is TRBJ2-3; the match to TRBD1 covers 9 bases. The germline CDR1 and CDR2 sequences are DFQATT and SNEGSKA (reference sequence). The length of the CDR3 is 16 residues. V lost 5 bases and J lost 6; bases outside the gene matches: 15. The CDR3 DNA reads TGCAGTGCTCGTCCTTTCCGGGACAGGGTGGGGGATACGCAGTATTTT. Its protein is CSARPFRDRVGDTQYF.